This T cell receptor (beta chain) derives from a study of shared clonotypes between healthy human individuals. Across several immunoSEQ plates, the genomic DNA of each subset was split evenly. Some clones are missing from TCRdb's copy, which holds only in-frame ones; the method was immunoSEQ multiplex PCR. The data hold about 1 million clones, with approximately 76% observed a single time. None of the donors, who were healthy HIV-negative adults, had recently had acute infections or vaccinations. Whole-study findings and limits: Donors were few, which limited the genetic and exposure-history diversity represented. Relative to clonotypes present in all four donors, those not shared had lower generation probabilities.

Of note for this clone: Its antigen is as yet unknown.

The CDR3 is 14 amino acids. The V gene's germline CDR1 is SGHTA and CDR2 FQGNSA. The V gene lost 5 bases and the J gene lost 2 bases, with 11 bases spanning the gap. The specimen sequenced was memory CD4+ T cells sorted from blood. The subset was: CD45RA-negative fraction. This receptor was taken from a man aged 18 to 30 in good health. The chain couples TRBV7-2 to TRBJ2-3; a possible D gene is TRBD2 (5 bases). The CDR3 loop reads CASSPGSHTDTQYF. As DNA, the CDR3 is TGTGCCAGCAGCCCGGGATCTCACACAGATACGCAGTATTTT.